This T cell receptor (beta chain) emerged from a study of blood T cell repertoires in COVID-19. This clone has just one count. The germline V and J ends were trimmed by 2 bases and 5 bases, with 6 bases remaining between them. The CDR3 consists of 12 residues. The germline CDR1 and CDR2 sequences are MNHNS and SASEGT. The table came from immunoSEQ multiplex PCR; TCRdb's copy has only in-frame clones and leaves some out. Of about 14,000 clones listed, around 89% are singletons. Sequenced sample: peripheral blood. This TCR came from a man in his forties or fifties with active COVID-19. The V gene is TRBV6-1, the J gene TRBJ1-2; D uncertain. The DNA for the CDR3 is TGTGCCAGCAGTGAACAGTTATATGGCTACACCTTC. Its translation is CASSEQLYGYTF.